A single sample is the source of the 17 T cell receptor beta chains below, sequenced in a study of T cells after yellow fever vaccination. TCRdb independently ran MiXCR on the 5' RACE reads; one entry per CDR3 protein. The sample has 300,000 or so distinct CDR3 sequences; about 7.8% are singletons. Sequencing used PBMCs, obtained roughly 47 days after the first yellow fever vaccination. These receptors were collected from a man in his late teens or twenties who received the YFV17D yellow fever vaccine.

V usage is TRBV20-1 and J usage is TRBJ2-3; D is unresolved. The germline V and J ends were trimmed by 3 bases and 5 bases, with 9 bases remaining between them. Per the germline V gene, CDR1 is DFQATT and CDR2 is SNEGSKA (reference sequence). The CDR3 covers 12 residues. The CDR3, as DNA: TGCAGTGCTAGGTCCTTACGAGATACGCAGTATTTT. Its protein product is CSARSLRDTQYF.

This clonotype was detected only a few times. The gene calls are TRBV4-3 and TRBJ2-3; 12 bases agree with TRBD2. Germline CDR1 reads LGHNA; CDR2 reads YSLEER. V shed 0 bases, J shed 1 base, and the junction held 2 bases outside the gene matches. There are 17 residues in the CDR3. As DNA, the CDR3 is TGCGCCAGCAGCCAAGATGGACTAGCGGGGCGCACAGATACGCAGTATTTT. Amino acid sequence: CASSQDGLAGRTDTQYF.

A few counts support this clonotype. The chain couples TRBV5-5 to TRBJ1-2, with a possible D match to TRBD1 (5 bases). Germline assignment: CDR1 SGHKS and CDR2 YYEKEE (reference sequence). The CDR3 loop spans 16 amino acids. V lost 1 base, J lost 1 base, and 14 bases lay in between. CDR3 sequence: CASSLWKGAVNYGYTF. CDR3 sequence (DNA): TGTGCCAGCAGCTTGTGGAAAGGGGCGGTTAACTATGGCTACACCTTC.

This clonotype was recorded a few times. The chain couples TRBV20-1 to TRBJ2-5; no clear D. The germline V gene has CDR1 DFQATT and CDR2 SNEGSKA (reference sequence). This CDR3 contains 14 residues. V was shortened by 1 base and J by 5 bases, with 14 bases between the two germline ends. The CDR3 nucleotides are TGCAGTGCTAGAGGATTAGACGGTCGCGAGACCCAGTACTTC. Translation: CSARGLDGRETQYF.

The V call is TRBV5-6, the J call TRBJ2-1; D gene unclear. The CDR3 runs 15 residues. Trimming removed 3 bases from V and 3 bases from J, with 13 bases in between. The germline gives CDR1 SGHDT, CDR2 YYEEEE. The CDR3 loop reads CASSSGPLCYNEQFF. In nucleotides, the CDR3 is TGTGCCAGCAGCTCCGGACCGCTCTGCTACAATGAGCAGTTCTTC.

CDR3 in amino acids: CASRQTGYREQYV. The CDR3 DNA sequence: TGTGCCAGCAGGCAAACAGGGTACCGCGAGCAGTACGTC. The chain combines TRBV6-1 with TRBJ2-7, with TRBD1 as a possible D gene (6 bases). The CDR3 loop spans 13 amino acids. The V and J ends lost 6 bases and 6 bases respectively, with 15 bases between them. Germline V gives CDR1 MNHNS, CDR2 SASEGT.

The chain carries TRBV5-6 and TRBJ1-5; perhaps TRBD1 as D (5 bases). V lost 4 bases, J lost 6 bases, and 11 bases lay in between. The CDR3 spans 13 residues. The germline gives CDR1 SGHDT, CDR2 YYEEEE. The CDR3: CASSPLGGQPQHF. In DNA, the CDR3 is TGTGCCAGCAGCCCCCTCGGGGGTCAGCCCCAGCATTTT.

This clonotype has just a few counts. The V gene is TRBV27, the J gene TRBJ2-1, with D uncertain. The length of the CDR3 is 11 residues. V was cut by 4 bases and J by 6 bases, with 4 bases left in between. The germline V gene encodes CDR1 MNHEY and CDR2 SMNVEV (reference sequence). In DNA, the CDR3 is TGTGCCAGCAGTTCTATCAATGAGCAGTTCTTC. This gives the protein CASSSINEQFF.

This clonotype was seen a few times. The genes are TRBV24-1 and TRBJ2-1; 9 nucleotides match TRBD2. Unmatched junction bases numbered 2, after V lost 7 bases and J lost 5 bases. Germline V CDR1 and CDR2: KGHDR, SFDVKD. This CDR3 spans 13 amino acids. This CDR3 is CATRASGDNEQFF. In DNA, the CDR3 is TGTGCCACCAGGGCTAGCGGGGACAATGAGCAGTTCTTC.

This clonotype appeared a few times. V and J are TRBV15 and TRBJ2-7; D gene uncertain. CDR3 size: 12 residues. Germline CDR1 and CDR2: LNHNV and YYDKDF (reference sequence). V dropped 0 bases and J dropped 6 bases, with 6 bases sitting between them. CDR3 loop: CATSRDLGEQYF. The CDR3 DNA is TGTGCCACCAGCAGAGATTTGGGCGAGCAGTACTTC. The entire variable domain, with the rest obtained from reference TRBV15 and TRBJ2-7, is as follows: DAMVIQNPRYQVTQFGKPVTLSCSQTLNHNVMYWYQQKSSQAPKLLFHYYDKDFNNEADTPDNFQSRRPNTSFCFLDIRSPGLGDTAMYLCATSRDLGEQYFGPGTRLTVT.

This clonotype was seen repeatedly, ten times or more. The gene calls are TRBV28 and TRBJ2-3; D is possibly TRBD2 (6 bases). V lost 5 bases to trimming and J lost 3 bases, with 12 bases between them. Germline CDR1 reads MDHEN; CDR2 reads SYDVKM. The CDR3 sequence is 14 residues long. CDR3 residues: CASSPGVTTDTQYF. In DNA, the CDR3 is TGTGCCAGCAGTCCGGGGGTAACTACAGATACGCAGTATTTT.

The V gene is TRBV7-6, the J gene TRBJ2-7, with a tentative D call TRBD1 (6 bases). In germline, CDR1 is SGHVS, CDR2 FNYEAQ. CDR3 length equals 15 residues. Deletions cut 1 base from V and 7 bases from J, with 17 bases between. The CDR3 DNA is TGTGCCAGCAGCTTAGAGGGGGACCAGCTTTGGGAGCAGTACTTC. This sequence encodes CASSLEGDQLWEQYF.

This clonotype was found many times. This sequence joins TRBV7-2 and TRBJ2-1; 7 nucleotides match TRBD2. Trimming cost V 5 bases and J 8 bases; bases outside gene matches: 15. CDR1 and CDR2 (germline): SGHTA, FQGNSA. The CDR3 covers 16 residues. CDR3 loop: CASSPRLSGDGHEQFF. The DNA of the CDR3 is TGTGCCAGCAGCCCACGTTTGAGCGGGGATGGACATGAGCAGTTCTTC.

In its sample, this clonotype was seen a few times. CDR3 bases: TGTGCCAGCAGGCCCCCGGCCGTCGGAGGCTACACCTTC. Its translation: CASRPPAVGGYTF. This rearrangement joins TRBV12-3 or TRBV12-4 to TRBJ1-2; no definite D call. Trimming took off 6 bases at V and 8 bases at J, with 16 bases between the two ends. The CDR3 has 13 amino acids.

This clonotype was seen a few times. The chain employs TRBV19 and TRBJ1-5, with a possible D match to TRBD1 (5 bases). V lost 7 bases, J lost 4 bases, and 17 bases lay in between. CDR1 and CDR2 (germline): LNHDA, SQIVND (reference sequence). This CDR3 has 15 amino acids. The CDR3 is CASMGGRGYNQPQHF. CDR3 nucleotides: TGTGCCAGTATGGGGGGGAGAGGCTATAATCAGCCCCAGCATTTT.

This clonotype was counted only a few times. This rearrangement joins TRBV6-5 to TRBJ2-3, with TRBD1 matching over 9 bases. Per germline, CDR1 MNHEY and CDR2 SVGAGI. The V segment lost 0 bases and the J segment 5 bases; nucleotides outside the gene matches: 12. This CDR3 has 18 amino acids. In nucleotides, the CDR3 is TGTGCCAGCAGTTACTCGGGAATCCCACAGGGGGCAGGAGATACGCAGTATTTT. Its protein is CASSYSGIPQGAGDTQYF.

This sequence joins TRBV4-3 and TRBJ2-3; 8 bases line up with TRBD2. Germline values: CDR1 LGHNA, CDR2 YSLEER. The V and J ends lost 3 bases and 1 base, in that order; junction bases with no gene match: 12. CDR3 length equals 18 residues. The CDR3 sequence is CASSQGPSGLGGTDTQYF. The CDR3 DNA reads as TGCGCCAGCAGCCAGGGACCCTCGGGACTAGGTGGCACAGATACGCAGTATTTT.